This TCR beta chain came from a study of T cells after yellow fever vaccination. The CDR3 is 14 amino acids. Germline lookup yields CDR1 MNHNY and CDR2 SVGAGI (reference sequence). J was trimmed by 5 bases and V by 7 bases; bases with no gene match: 7. This clonotype occurred many times. Its antigen is not known. By 5'RACE template switching, TCR cDNA was produced, with a universal primer site and UMIs added in the process. TCRdb analysed the 5' RACE reads with MiXCR anew, one entry per CDR3 protein. The sample has 99,000 or so distinct CDR3 sequences, roughly 6% seen once. Regarding the study as a whole: Boosting was followed by the reappearance of most primary-vaccination clones (approximately 97% CD4, about 89% CD8).

The chain is built from TRBV6-6 and TRBJ2-2, with 7 bases fitting TRBD1. The sample consisted of CD8+ T cells sorted from PBMCs, taken 10 days after the yellow fever booster vaccination. The clonotype originates from a young man who received the YFV17D yellow fever vaccine. The CDR3 bases are TGTGCCAGCACCCTTCGACAGGGTACCGGGGAGCTGTTTTTT. Residues: CASTLRQGTGELFF.